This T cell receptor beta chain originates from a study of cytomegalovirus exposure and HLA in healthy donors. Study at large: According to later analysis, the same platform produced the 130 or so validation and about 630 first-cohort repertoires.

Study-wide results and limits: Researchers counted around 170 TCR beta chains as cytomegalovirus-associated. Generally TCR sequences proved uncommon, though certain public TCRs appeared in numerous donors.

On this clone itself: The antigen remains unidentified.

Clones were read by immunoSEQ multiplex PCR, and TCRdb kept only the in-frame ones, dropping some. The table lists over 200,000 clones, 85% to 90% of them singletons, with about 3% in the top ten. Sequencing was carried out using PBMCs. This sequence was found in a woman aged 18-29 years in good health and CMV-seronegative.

CDR3 DNA: TGTGCCAGCACAGGGGAGGGAAAGACCCAGTACTTC. Protein: CASTGEGKTQYF. This chain uses TRBV6-5 with TRBJ2-5, with D possibly matching TRBD2 (7 bases). The V gene's germline CDR1 is MNHEY and CDR2 SVGAGI. This CDR3 is 12 amino acids long. Between the trimmed V and J ends, which lost 7 bases and 6 bases, there was a span of 12 bases.